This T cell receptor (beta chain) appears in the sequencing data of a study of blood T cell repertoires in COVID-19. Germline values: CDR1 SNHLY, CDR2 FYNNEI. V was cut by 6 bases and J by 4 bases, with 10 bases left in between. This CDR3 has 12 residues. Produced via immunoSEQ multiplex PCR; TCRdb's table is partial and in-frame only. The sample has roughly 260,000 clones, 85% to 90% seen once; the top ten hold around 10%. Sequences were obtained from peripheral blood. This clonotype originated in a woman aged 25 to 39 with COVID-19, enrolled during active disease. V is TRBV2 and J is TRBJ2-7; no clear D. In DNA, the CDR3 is TGTGCCAGCAGCCGGCAACAGTACGAGCAGTACTTC. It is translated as CASSRQQYEQYF. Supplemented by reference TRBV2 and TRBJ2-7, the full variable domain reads EPEVTQTPSHQVTQMGQEVILRCVPISNHLYFYWYRQILGQKVEFLVSFYNNEISEKSEIFDDQFSVERPDGSNFTLKIRSTKLEDSAMYFCASSRQQYEQYFGPGTRLTVT.